These 2 T cell receptor beta chains were sequenced from one sample in a study of blood T cell repertoires in COVID-19. Libraries were prepared by immunoSEQ multiplex PCR; TCRdb keeps only in-frame clonotypes and omits some of them. The data hold around 150,000 clones, with 87% observed a single time. Sequenced input: peripheral blood. The receptors were sampled from a woman between 55 and 75 years old who had recovered from COVID-19.

This clone has just a few counts. V is TRBV18 and J is TRBJ1-3; D possibly corresponds to TRBD1 (5 bases). Trimming took off 4 bases at V and 0 bases at J, with 13 bases between the two ends. The CDR3 runs 16 residues. Germline V gene data show CDR1 as KGHSH and CDR2 as LQKENI. CDR3 in DNA: TGTGCCAGCTCACTAAGGGACTCCAGCTCTGGAAACACCATATATTTT. Its protein is CASSLRDSSSGNTIYF.

Only one count was recorded for this clone. The chain links TRBV19 to TRBJ1-5, with 9 nucleotides matching TRBD1. The CDR3 contains 15 residues. CDR1 LNHDA and CDR2 SQIVND come from the germline V gene (reference sequence). J gave up 5 bases and V 5 bases, and 7 bases lay outside the gene matches. The CDR3 is CASSSTGGPYQPQHF. CDR3 coding DNA: TGTGCCAGTAGTTCTACAGGGGGCCCTTATCAGCCCCAGCATTTT.